This TCR beta chain stems from a study of blood T cell repertoires in COVID-19. Background on the study: COVID-19 samples from acute and convalescent phases originated in the United States, Italy and Spain. PBMCs, B-cell-depleted T cells, or T cells were the source of the cDNA or gDNA that made up the material.

Authors' data handling: Amplified reference gene primers provided the basis for estimating nucleated cell counts. Data came from immunoSEQ multiplex PCR; TCRdb stores just in-frame clones and leaves some out. V, J and clone size derive from that table, while D and trimming were established from the DNA sequence. Of 150,000 to 200,000 clones listed, around 87% are singletons. This clone was seen only once. The V and J ends lost 3 bases and 4 bases respectively, with 22 bases between them. The CDR3 length is 18 residues. CDR1 MDHEN and CDR2 SYDVKM come from the germline V gene. The sequence came from a man aged 50 to 60 with acute or convalescent COVID-19. The rearrangement uses TRBV28 and TRBJ1-5; a possible D gene is TRBD1 (6 bases). Input material: peripheral blood. CDR3 nucleotides: TGTGCCAGCAGTTTGGGCAACAGGGATTGGGGCCCAAATCAGCCCCAGCATTTT. Protein: CASSLGNRDWGPNQPQHF.